Sequencing of this T cell receptor beta chain was carried out in a study of blood T cell repertoires in COVID-19. Background on the study: In each case, the material was cDNA or gDNA derived from T cells, B-cell-depleted T cells, or PBMCs.

Methods used by the authors: Reference gene primers were amplified, and this amplification served to estimate nucleated cell counts. The repertoire was sequenced with immunoSEQ multiplex PCR; TCRdb's copy has only in-frame clones and lacks some. That table is the source of V, J and clone size, and D and trimming were worked out from the DNA. The data show approximately 240,000 clones, under 85% seen once. This CDR3 has 14 residues. Germline assignment: CDR1 SGHVS and CDR2 FQNEAQ. Trimming took off 4 bases at V and 3 bases at J, with 10 bases between the two ends. The specimen sequenced was peripheral blood. This TCR derives from a woman aged 40 to 49 with active or convalescent COVID-19. This chain links TRBV7-8 with TRBJ1-5; D perhaps matches TRBD1 (5 bases). The CDR3 DNA sequence: TGTGCCAGCAGCTCCCAGGGTTACAATCAGCCCCAGCATTTT. Protein sequence: CASSSQGYNQPQHF.